The T cell receptor beta chain under discussion was sequenced for a study of response to subunit inactivated influenza vaccine. Overall study results and limits: With each seasonal influenza vaccination, the authors suggested, few new T cells are recruited.

This clonotype showed up many times. Its antigen is still unknown. This CDR3 is 17 amino acids long. Germline lookup yields CDR1 SGHRS and CDR2 YFSETQ. With V trimmed by 0 bases and J by 7 bases, 12 bases remained unmatched. MiXCR was run by TCRdb on the RT-PCR reads, yielding one entry per CDR3 protein. The data hold some 600,000 distinct CDR3 sequences, with 14% observed a single time. The receptor's source is a man between 45 and 60 years old who received an inactivated influenza vaccine. The genes are TRBV5-1 and TRBJ1-4, with 7 bases matching TRBD1. Sequences were derived from PBMCs from blood, sampled approximately 15 days before vaccination. The CDR3 bases are TGCGCCAGCAGCTTGGACAGGGGACCGGCTAGAGGTGAAAAACTGTTTTTT. Translation: CASSLDRGPARGEKLFF.